This TCR beta chain appears in the sequencing data of a study of blood T cell repertoires in COVID-19. Study background: Sources were T cells, B-cell-depleted T cells, or PBMCs; the material itself was cDNA or gDNA.

V lost 1 base and J 11 bases, leaving 13 bases between the germline ends. The CDR3 is 14 amino acids. Germline values: CDR1 SGHTS, CDR2 YDEGEE. In the original analysis: From reference gene primer amplification, estimates of nucleated cell counts were derived. The data were produced by immunoSEQ multiplex PCR, yet TCRdb's version contains in-frame clones alone and is incomplete. V and J calls and clone size are those listed in that table; D and trimming were worked out from the DNA. This sample has some 270,000 clones, with around nine tenths found just once. Which cohort a participant joined came from the clinical history participants gave. A COVID-19 case was met by exposed participants within 2 weeks before study entry.

The chain recombines TRBV5-8 with TRBJ1-6, with D maybe TRBD1 (6 bases). The sequenced sample was PBMCs or T cells enriched from blood (not recorded which). The receptor's source is a woman aged 40 to 55 who had been exposed to COVID-19. The CDR3 DNA reads as TGTGCCAGCAGCTTGCCCAGGGGAAGAACACCCCTCCACTTT. The encoded protein is CASSLPRGRTPLHF.